These 20 T cell receptor beta chains came from one sample sequenced in a study of Graves' ophthalmopathy and Graves' hyperthyroidism. From RNA, the CDR3 regions of TCR beta chains were amplified and sequenced. Second-round multiplex PCR followed a first-round RT-PCR using HTBI primers. TCRdb re-derived calls from the multiplex PCR reads in MiXCR, one entry per CDR3 protein. The profile shows roughly 610,000 distinct CDR3 sequences, 22% of them singletons. The material sequenced was peripheral blood. The receptors were gathered from a woman under 30 with stable Graves' hyperthyroidism. Some clones in this sample may be carry-over from other donors' samples.

The chain recombines TRBV5-4 with TRBJ1-2; D not certain. There are 12 residues in the CDR3. Between the trimmed V and J ends, which lost 4 bases and 5 bases, there was a span of 9 bases. From germline, CDR1 is SGHNT and CDR2 YYREEE (reference sequence). Written as DNA, the CDR3 is TGTGCCAGCAGCCTCGTGGAATATGGCTACACCTTC. This translates into CASSLVEYGYTF.

J is TRBJ2-7 and V is TRBV4-3; D could derive from TRBD1 or TRBD2 (5 bases each). The germline V and J ends were trimmed by 4 bases and 3 bases, with 16 bases remaining between them. The germline V gene encodes CDR1 LGHNA and CDR2 YSLEER. This CDR3 is built from 15 residues. CDR3 in DNA: TGCGCCAGCAGCCTCACCCGGGACGGGTACTACGAGCAGTACTTC. Residues: CASSLTRDGYYEQYF.

This clonotype was detected a few times. V and J are TRBV11-2 and TRBJ2-1; 8 nucleotides agree with TRBD2. The V and J ends lost 5 bases and 5 bases, in that order; junction bases with no gene match: 5. The CDR3 is 14 amino acids. Germline V CDR1 and CDR2: SGHAT, FQNNGV. CDR3 in amino acids: CASSPGTRHNEQFF. As DNA, the CDR3 is TGTGCCAGCAGCCCTGGGACTAGACACAATGAGCAGTTCTTC.

This clonotype showed up many times. This rearrangement joins TRBV5-6 to TRBJ2-5, with 7 nucleotides matching TRBD1. V dropped 2 bases and J dropped 5; count of bases not matched to a gene: 6. This CDR3 comprises 14 residues. Germline lookup yields CDR1 SGHDT and CDR2 YYEEEE. The DNA of the CDR3 is TGTGCCAGCAGCTTCGGGACAGATGCCGAGACCCAGTACTTC. It encodes CASSFGTDAETQYF.

This clonotype was seen at least ten times. The chain recombines TRBV28 with TRBJ2-7, with 8 bases lining up with TRBD2. Per germline, CDR1 MDHEN and CDR2 SYDVKM. The CDR3 is 16 amino acids. The J segment lost 2 bases and the V segment lost 4 bases, leaving 10 bases of the junction unmatched. In nucleotides, the CDR3 is TGTGCCAGCAGTTCCCCCGAGGCGGGAGGCCCCTACGAGCAGTACTTC. This encodes CASSSPEAGGPYEQYF.

This clonotype was detected ten times or more. The V call is TRBV20-1, the J call TRBJ2-2, with 7 bases identical to TRBD1. From germline, CDR1 is DFQATT and CDR2 SNEGSKA (reference sequence). Losses at the gene ends were 5 bases for V and 5 bases for J; bases not matched to a gene: 5. The CDR3 totals 13 residues. CDR3 residues: CSARTGRTGELFF. CDR3 bases: TGCAGTGCTCGGACAGGCCGAACCGGGGAGCTGTTTTTT.

This rearrangement joins TRBV5-6 to TRBJ2-7; D is unresolved. The CDR3 is 12 amino acids. In germline, CDR1 is SGHDT, CDR2 YYEEEE. Deletions cut 1 base from V and 3 bases from J, with 5 bases between. The chain's CDR3 is CASSLMNYEQYF. The CDR3 DNA is TGTGCCAGCAGCTTGATGAACTACGAGCAGTACTTC. The whole variable domain, remainder taken from reference TRBV5-6 and TRBJ2-7, is DAGVTQSPTHLIKTRGQQVTLRCSPKSGHDTVSWYQQALGQGPQFIFQYYEEEERQRGNFPDRFSGHQFPNYSSELNVNALLLGDSALYLCASSLMNYEQYFGPGTRLTVT.

The CDR3 bases are TGTGCCAGCACTTTGGGACAGGGAGAGACCGGGGAGCTGTTTTTT. This translates into CASTLGQGETGELFF. The chain employs TRBV12-3 or TRBV12-4 and TRBJ2-2, with 9 positions matching TRBD1. Trimming removed 7 bases from V and 5 bases from J; junction bases left unmatched: 8. The CDR3 is 15 amino acids.

For this clonotype: Since the CDR3 does not end with the conserved phenylalanine or tryptophan, this likely comes from a read error. The V gene is TRBV24-1, the J gene TRBJ1-5; the match to TRBD1 covers 10 bases. Looked up from germline, CDR1 is KGHDR and CDR2 is SFDVKD. CDR3 length: 16 amino acids. Trimming removed 2 bases from V and 6 bases from J; junction bases left unmatched: 6. The CDR3 protein is CATSDSTGGLGQPQHY. The DNA of the CDR3 is TGTGCCACCAGTGATTCGACAGGGGGCCTAGGTCAGCCCCAGCATTAT.

Regarding this clonotype: This may be a read error: a much more frequent sequence differs by one nucleotide. This chain links TRBV9 with TRBJ1-2; maybe TRBD1 (5 bases). Trimming removed 3 bases from V and 0 bases from J, with 12 bases in between. This CDR3 has 15 amino acids. The germline gives CDR1 SGDLS, CDR2 YYNGEE. The chain's CDR3 is CASSEPGRSNYGYTF. CDR3 nucleotide sequence: TGTGCCAGCAGCGAGCCGGGGCGGTCTAACTATGGCTACACCTTC.

V usage is TRBV16 and J usage is TRBJ1-2; D unresolved. V was cut by 4 bases and J by 0 bases, with 15 bases left in between. Germline V gene sequence: CDR1 KGHSY, CDR2 FQNENV. The length of the CDR3 is 16 residues. The CDR3 DNA is TGTGCCAGCAGCCCCCCACCGGCAGCAGCTAACTATGGCTACACCTTC. Its protein is CASSPPPAAANYGYTF.

The chain employs TRBV6-4 and TRBJ2-6, with D perhaps matching TRBD1 (5 bases). Trimming shortened V by 6 bases and J by 2 bases, and 11 bases separated the two germline ends. CDR3 length: 15 residues. The germline gives CDR1 MRHNA, CDR2 SNTAGT. CDR3 DNA: TGTGCCAGCAGAGAAGGGGAAACTGGGGCCAACGTCCTGACTTTC. This codes for CASREGETGANVLTF.

In its sample, this clonotype was seen many times. The rearrangement links TRBV27 to TRBJ1-1, with D possibly being TRBD1 (6 bases). This CDR3 contains 15 residues. The ends were cut back, 2 bases at V and 10 bases at J, with 20 bases in the middle. The germline CDR1 and CDR2 sequences are MNHEY and SMNVEV (reference sequence). CDR3 in amino acids: CASSLTGFSFDRAFF. The CDR3 DNA is TGTGCCAGCAGTTTAACAGGGTTTAGTTTCGATCGAGCTTTCTTT.

This clonotype was detected ten times or more. The rearrangement links TRBV12-3 or TRBV12-4 to TRBJ1-5; D gene unclear. This CDR3 has 13 amino acids. V lost 6 bases to trimming and J lost 0 bases, with 6 bases between them. The DNA of the CDR3 is TGTGCCAGCAGGGGATATAGCAATCAGCCCCAGCATTTT. Its translation is CASRGYSNQPQHF.

Many counts were recorded for this clonotype. This rearrangement joins TRBV6-5 to TRBJ1-1, with TRBD1 as a possible D gene (5 bases). The CDR3 extends over 13 amino acids. Trimming left V 5 bases short and J 11 bases short, with 18 bases between. The germline gives CDR1 MNHEY, CDR2 SVGAGI. Written as DNA, the CDR3 is TGTGCCAGCAGTATCGGACACGGCCGAGGGGCTTTCTTT. Its translation is CASSIGHGRGAFF.

Ten or more counts support this clonotype. CDR3 sequence (DNA): TGCAGTGCTAGGAGCGCCTTGGACGGCCGGTACGAGCAGTACTTC. Protein product: CSARSALDGRYEQYF. The chain is built from TRBV20-1 and TRBJ2-7; D is unclear. Germline assignment: CDR1 DFQATT and CDR2 SNEGSKA (reference sequence). The CDR3 spans 15 residues. V lost 3 bases and J lost 4, with 19 bases in between.

This clonotype occurred many times. A read error may account for a junction end that differs from germline. CDR3 DNA: TGCAGTGCTAGAGTCGTACAGGGAAATCAGCCCCAGCATTTC. It encodes CSARVVQGNQPQHF. This chain joins TRBV20-1 and TRBJ1-5, with D tentatively TRBD1 (6 bases). The CDR3 extends over 14 amino acids. The V gene's germline CDR1 is DFQATT and CDR2 SNEGSKA (reference sequence).

This clonotype was found many times. The chain recombines TRBV6-5 with TRBJ1-6; tentatively, D is TRBD1 (6 bases). Trimming took 4 bases from V and 14 from J, leaving 18 bases between them. CDR1 is MNHEY, CDR2 SVGAGI, per germline. The CDR3 runs to 14 residues. The CDR3 nucleotides are TGTGCCAGCAGTTCTCCGGACAGTACGATCACCCTCCACTTT. Translated, it gives CASSSPDSTITLHF.

This clonotype came up many times. The chain links TRBV5-1 to TRBJ1-1; tentative D call: TRBD1 (5 bases). The V end lost 2 bases, the J end lost 6 bases, and 8 bases lay between the germline ends. This CDR3 is built from 12 residues. Germline V CDR1 and CDR2: SGHRS, YFSETQ. The CDR3 loop reads CASSLWGAEAFF. CDR3 coding DNA: TGCGCCAGCAGCTTATGGGGGGCTGAAGCTTTCTTT.

The sample holds many counts of this clonotype. The rearrangement joins TRBV13 to TRBJ2-7; 9 bases are shared with TRBD1. The CDR3 is made up of 18 amino acids. Germline-derived CDR1 and CDR2 are PRHDT and FYEKMQ (reference sequence). Losses at the gene ends were 2 bases for V and 4 bases for J; bases not matched to a gene: 15. The CDR3 spells CASSLTLMGGQGRYEQYF. The CDR3 DNA is TGTGCCAGCAGCTTAACACTTATGGGGGGACAGGGAAGATACGAGCAGTACTTC.